This TCR beta chain was found in a study of T cell responses to AZD1222 COVID-19 vaccine. General study points: Researchers took repertoire samples only after the peak T cell response had come. Spike-wide coverage was observed for vaccine-associated CD4 TCRs, with dominant responses at 160-218 and 743-854.

TCRdb keeps only in-frame clones here, not all; method: immunoSEQ multiplex PCR. This table holds around 130,000 clones, about 91% found once. This clone appeared a single time. Antigen unknown. The CDR3 has 15 amino acids. Trimming took 3 bases from V and 6 from J; bases not matched to a gene: 6. The germline gives CDR1 SNHLY, CDR2 FYNNEI. The rearrangement uses TRBV2 and TRBJ2-2, with 8 bases identical to TRBD1. The source was peripheral blood, collected 28 days after the second AZD1222 dose. This TCR came from an adult who received the AZD1222 COVID-19 vaccine. CDR3 sequence reads: CASSEGRGHPGELFF. As DNA, the CDR3 is TGTGCCAGCAGTGAGGGCAGGGGGCATCCCGGGGAGCTGTTTTTT. The full variable domain, its missing parts supplied by reference TRBV2 and TRBJ2-2, is EPEVTQTPSHQVTQMGQEVILRCVPISNHLYFYWYRQILGQKVEFLVSFYNNEISEKSEIFDDQFSVERPDGSNFTLKIRSTKLEDSAMYFCASSEGRGHPGELFFGEGSRLTVL.